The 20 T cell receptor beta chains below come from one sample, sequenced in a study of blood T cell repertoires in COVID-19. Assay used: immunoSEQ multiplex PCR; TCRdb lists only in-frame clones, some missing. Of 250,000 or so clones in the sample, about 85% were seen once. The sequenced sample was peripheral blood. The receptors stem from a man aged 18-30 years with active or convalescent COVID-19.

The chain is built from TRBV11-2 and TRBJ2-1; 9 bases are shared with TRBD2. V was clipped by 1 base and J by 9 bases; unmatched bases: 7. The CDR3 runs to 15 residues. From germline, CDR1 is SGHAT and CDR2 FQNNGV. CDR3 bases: TGTGCCAGCAGCTTAGTTCTAGCGGGACCTCCTGAGCAGTTCTTC. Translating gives CASSLVLAGPPEQFF.

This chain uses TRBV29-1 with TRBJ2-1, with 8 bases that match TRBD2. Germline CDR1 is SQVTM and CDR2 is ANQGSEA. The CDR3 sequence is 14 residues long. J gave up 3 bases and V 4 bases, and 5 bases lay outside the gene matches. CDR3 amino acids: CSVARRGDYNEQFF. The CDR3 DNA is TGCAGCGTTGCGCGGCGGGGGGACTACAATGAGCAGTTCTTC.

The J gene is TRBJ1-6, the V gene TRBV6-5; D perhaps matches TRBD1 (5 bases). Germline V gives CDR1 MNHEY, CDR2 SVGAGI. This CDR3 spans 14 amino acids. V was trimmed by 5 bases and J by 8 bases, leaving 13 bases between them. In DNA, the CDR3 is TGTGCCAGCAGTCGCGGGGGGGGAGATTCACCCCTCCACTTT. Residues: CASSRGGGDSPLHF.

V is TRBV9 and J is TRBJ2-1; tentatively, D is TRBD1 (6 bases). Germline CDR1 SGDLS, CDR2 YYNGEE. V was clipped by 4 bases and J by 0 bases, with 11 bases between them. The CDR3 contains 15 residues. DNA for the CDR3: TGTGCCAGCAGCCCCCTAGGGGGCTCCTACAATGAGCAGTTCTTC. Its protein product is CASSPLGGSYNEQFF.

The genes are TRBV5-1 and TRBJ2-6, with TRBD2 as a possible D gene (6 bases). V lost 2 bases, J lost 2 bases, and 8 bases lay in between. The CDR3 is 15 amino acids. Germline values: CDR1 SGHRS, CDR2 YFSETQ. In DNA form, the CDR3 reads TGCGCCAGCAGCTTAGGAGGGGCTGGGGCCAACGTCCTGACTTTC. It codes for CASSLGGAGANVLTF.

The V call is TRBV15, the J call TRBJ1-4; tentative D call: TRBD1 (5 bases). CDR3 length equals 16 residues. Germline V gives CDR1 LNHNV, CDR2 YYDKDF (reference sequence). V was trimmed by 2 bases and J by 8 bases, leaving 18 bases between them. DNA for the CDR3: TGTGCCACCAGCAGACCGCGAGGCGGGGGGGGAGAAAAACTGTTTTTT. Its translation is CATSRPRGGGGEKLFF.

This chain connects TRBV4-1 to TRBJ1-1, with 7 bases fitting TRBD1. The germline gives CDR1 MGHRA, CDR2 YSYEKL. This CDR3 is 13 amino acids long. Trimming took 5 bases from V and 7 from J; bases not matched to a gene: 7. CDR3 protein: CASSAGQPVEAFF. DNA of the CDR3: TGCGCCAGCAGCGCGGGACAGCCGGTTGAAGCTTTCTTT.

The CDR3 is CASTQRTGAEAFF. DNA for the CDR3: TGTGCCAGCACACAACGGACAGGGGCTGAAGCTTTCTTT. The rearrangement links TRBV12-3 or TRBV12-4 to TRBJ1-1, with 9 bases aligning to TRBD1. The CDR3 extends over 13 amino acids. J lost 6 bases, V lost 7 bases, and 6 bases had no gene match.

CDR3 DNA sequence: TGTGCCAGCAGTTTTTCGTACAGGCTGAACACTGAAGCTTTCTTT. This codes for CASSFSYRLNTEAFF. The V and J genes are TRBV27 and TRBJ1-1; D might be TRBD1 (5 bases). Trimming left V 3 bases short and J 0 bases short, with 11 bases between. Germline CDR1 MNHEY, CDR2 SMNVEV (reference sequence). The CDR3 is made up of 15 amino acids.

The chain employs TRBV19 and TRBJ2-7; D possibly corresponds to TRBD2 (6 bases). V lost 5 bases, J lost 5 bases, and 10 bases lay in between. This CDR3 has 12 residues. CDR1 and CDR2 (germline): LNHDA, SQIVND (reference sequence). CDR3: CASSLGGDEQYF. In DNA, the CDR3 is TGTGCCAGTAGTTTGGGGGGTGACGAGCAGTACTTC.

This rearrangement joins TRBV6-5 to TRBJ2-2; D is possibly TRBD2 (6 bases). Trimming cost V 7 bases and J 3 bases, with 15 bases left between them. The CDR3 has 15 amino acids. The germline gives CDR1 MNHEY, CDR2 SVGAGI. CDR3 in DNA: TGTGCCAGCATCCCTGGGGGGTTAGACACCGGGGAGCTGTTTTTT. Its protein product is CASIPGGLDTGELFF.

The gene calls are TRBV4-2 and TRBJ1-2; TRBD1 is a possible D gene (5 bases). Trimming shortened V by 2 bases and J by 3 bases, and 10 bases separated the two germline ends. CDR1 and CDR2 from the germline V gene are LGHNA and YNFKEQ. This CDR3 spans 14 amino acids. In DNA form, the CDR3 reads TGTGCCAGCAGCCAAAACAGGCCGGACTATGGCTACACCTTC. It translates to CASSQNRPDYGYTF.

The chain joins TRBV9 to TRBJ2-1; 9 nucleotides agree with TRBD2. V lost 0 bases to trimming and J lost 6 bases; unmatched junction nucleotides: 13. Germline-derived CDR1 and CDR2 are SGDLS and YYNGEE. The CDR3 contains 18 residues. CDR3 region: CASSVAPQAGGLGNEQFF. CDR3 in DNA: TGTGCCAGCAGCGTAGCCCCGCAAGCGGGAGGTCTCGGCAATGAGCAGTTCTTC.

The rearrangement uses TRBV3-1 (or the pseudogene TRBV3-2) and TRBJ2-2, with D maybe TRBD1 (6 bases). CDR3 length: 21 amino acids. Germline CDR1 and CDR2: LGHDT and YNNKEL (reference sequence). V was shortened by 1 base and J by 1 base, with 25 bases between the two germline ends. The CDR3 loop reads CASSQVFNWERQGKNTGELFF. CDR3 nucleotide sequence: TGTGCCAGCAGCCAAGTTTTTAACTGGGAAAGGCAGGGGAAGAACACCGGGGAGCTGTTTTTT.

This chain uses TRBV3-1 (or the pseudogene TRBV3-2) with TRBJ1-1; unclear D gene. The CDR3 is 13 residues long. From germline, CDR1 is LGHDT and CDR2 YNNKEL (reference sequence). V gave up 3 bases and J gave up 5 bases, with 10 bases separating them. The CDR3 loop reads CASSQSAGTEAFF. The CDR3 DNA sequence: TGTGCCAGCAGCCAGAGTGCGGGGACTGAAGCTTTCTTT.

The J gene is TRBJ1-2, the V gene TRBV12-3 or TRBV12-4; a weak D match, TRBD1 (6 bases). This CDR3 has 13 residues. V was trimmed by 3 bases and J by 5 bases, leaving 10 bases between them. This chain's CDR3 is CASSFAQGYGYTF. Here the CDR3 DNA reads TGTGCCAGCAGTTTTGCACAGGGTTATGGCTACACCTTC.

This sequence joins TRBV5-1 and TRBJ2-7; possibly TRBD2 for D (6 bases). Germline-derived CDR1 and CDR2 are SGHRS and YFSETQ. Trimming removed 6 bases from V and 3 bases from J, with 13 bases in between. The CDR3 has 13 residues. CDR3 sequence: CASTGGSDYEQYF. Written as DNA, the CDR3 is TGCGCCAGCACCGGAGGGAGTGACTACGAGCAGTACTTC.

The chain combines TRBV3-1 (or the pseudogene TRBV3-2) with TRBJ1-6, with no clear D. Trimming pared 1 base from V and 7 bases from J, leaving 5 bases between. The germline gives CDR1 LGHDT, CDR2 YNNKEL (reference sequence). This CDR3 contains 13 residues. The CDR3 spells CASSQAGNSPLHF. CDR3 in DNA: TGTGCCAGCAGCCAAGCGGGGAATTCACCCCTCCACTTT.

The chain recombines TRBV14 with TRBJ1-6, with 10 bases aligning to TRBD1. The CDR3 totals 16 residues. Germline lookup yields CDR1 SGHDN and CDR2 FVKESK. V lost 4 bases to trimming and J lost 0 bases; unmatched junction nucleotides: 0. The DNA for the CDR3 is TGTGCCAGCAGCCGGACAGGGGGCTCCTATAATTCACCCCTCCACTTT. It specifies CASSRTGGSYNSPLHF.

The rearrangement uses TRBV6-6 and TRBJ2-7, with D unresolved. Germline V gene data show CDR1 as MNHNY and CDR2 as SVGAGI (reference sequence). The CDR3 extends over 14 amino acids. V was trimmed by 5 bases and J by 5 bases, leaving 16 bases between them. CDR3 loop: CASSRPGQVDEQYF. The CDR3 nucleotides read TGTGCCAGCAGTCGGCCGGGTCAAGTAGACGAGCAGTACTTC.